This T cell receptor beta chain was recorded in a study of blood T cells in healthy people across ages (dated by TCRdb to the mid-2010s). Study-level background: Template switching captured roughly one uniquely barcoded TCR beta cDNA molecule per two T cells in model experiments. To avoid experimental bias, donors of different ages were randomly spread across the sequencing lanes. The donors were split into four age groups: young (average around 15 years), middle-aged (roughly 39), aged (roughly 65) and long-lived (roughly 80). Using deep sequencing normalized with unique cDNA molecular identifiers, the study measured how TCR beta repertoire diversity changes with age. Using the same blood draw, the study looked at two additional independent replicas of 1 million unique cDNA reads for two donors, one aged 18 to 30 and the other aged 80 or older. Overall study outcomes, separate from this receptor: As age increased, observed TCR beta diversity per million T cells dropped in a roughly linear way, and a significant reduction was already evident by age 40. Conclusive comparison of naive and antigen-experienced compartments was prevented by the profiling of bulk unsorted PBMCs. Total diversity estimates from one million sequenced T cells were considered lower bounds and underestimates. Because donor CMV infection status was unknown, age-related changes in expanded clonotypes were potentially confounded. A strong correlation was found between observed TCR beta diversity and the percentage of naive T cells measured by flow cytometry. Compared with the aged group, the long-lived group had more naive CD4+ T cells, fewer expanded clones and increased TCR diversity, suggesting age selection.

V is pared back by 11 bases and J by 0 bases, with 12 bases lying between the germline termini. The CDR1 and CDR2 encoded by the germline V gene (reference sequence) are MNHEY and SMNVEV. The cysteine opens and the phenylalanine closes a CDR3 of 13 amino acids. CDR3 DNA only is kept here, 39 bases in frame from base 1. The roughly 39 donors, aged about 6 to 95 years, were systemically healthy Caucasian individuals from Russia. Each donor gave roughly 11 milliliters of peripheral blood, drawn into EDTA-treated Vacutainer tubes. Ficoll-Paque density-gradient centrifugation was used to isolate PBMCs, with at least 6 million per sample. Trizol reagent was used to extract total RNA from the PBMCs, yielding at least 5.5 micrograms per sample. The percentages of naive CD45RAhigh/CD27high T cells were determined by flow cytometry on a PBMC aliquot from every donor. Worth noting for this clonotype: Its target antigen remains unknown. Nothing much larger sits one base from this clone, and base qualities are not available.

The protocol used for the library was 5' RACE. Sequencing instrument: Illumina HiSeq 2500. A second PCR of about 6 to 12 cycles was run with a J-beta primer mix and a sample-barcoded 5' primer. Each TCR beta cDNA molecule received a unique molecular identifier from a template-switch 5' adaptor carrying 12 random nucleotides. Each sample yielded at least 2.5 million CDR3-containing paired-end reads. First-strand cDNA was synthesized from all RNA with the Mint cDNA synthesis kit, primed by a TRBC-specific oligonucleotide. All cDNA was treated with uracil-DNA glycosylase and then went through a first 18-cycle PCR with the universal primers M1SS and BC2_uni_R. In the source study's methods: For normalization, 1 million high-quality reads, each with a distinct molecular identifier, were randomly selected from each sample. Instead of being binned into consensus sequences, reads that shared molecular identifiers were thrown out. MiTCR, with a Q25 quality threshold and the strictest error-elimination algorithm, was used for CDR3 identification, clonotype clustering and error correction. A nonparametric unseen species model using Euler transformation provided a lower-bound estimate of total TCR beta diversity. TCRdb's own reprocessing of the public reads used fastp at Q25 and MiXCR and kept productive beta chains. Rows merge per CDR3 protein into single entries with the most common DNA and genes. The V and J calls reflect TCRdb's pipeline rather than the authors' work. This sample is represented by 850,000 to 1,300,000 distinct CDR3 sequences; 45% of them were singletons. The top ten clones comprise over 15% of the sample.

The clonotype was recovered from a woman aged 55-75 years in good health. Rearrangement joined TRBV27 to TRBJ2-3, with TRBD1 perhaps the D gene, on 6 matching bases. The sample comprised blood. The DNA sequence is TGTGCCGCGGCAGGGGCTAGCACAGATACGCAGTATTTT. Translated, this gives CAAAGASTDTQYF.